This T cell receptor beta chain was observed in a study of cytomegalovirus exposure and HLA in healthy donors. Findings and limits, study-wide: CMV serostatus was the sole immune exposure information available. A likely sequencing artifact accounted for one observed cluster of highly shared sequence variants. Cytomegalovirus association was listed for 164 TCR beta chains. Donors were assumed by presence/absence analyses to have roughly uniform sequencing depth.

With respect to this clone: Its cognate antigen is unknown.

The CDR3 spans 13 residues. Per germline, CDR1 MNHNS and CDR2 SASEGT. V was clipped by 9 bases and J by 3 bases; unmatched bases: 3. The PCR ran on 60 Vbeta and 13 Jbeta primers. This table comes from immunoSEQ multiplex PCR, and its TCRdb copy is limited to in-frame clones, with some not included. The table records tens of thousands of clones, about nine tenths of them present only once. The rearrangement uses TRBV6-1 and TRBJ2-3; TRBD2 matches at 10 bases. The receptor comes from a middle-aged woman in good health and CMV-seropositive. Specimen: PBMCs. The CDR3 here is CASKGLATDTQYF. The CDR3 coding sequence is TGTGCCAGTAAGGGACTAGCGACAGATACGCAGTATTTT.